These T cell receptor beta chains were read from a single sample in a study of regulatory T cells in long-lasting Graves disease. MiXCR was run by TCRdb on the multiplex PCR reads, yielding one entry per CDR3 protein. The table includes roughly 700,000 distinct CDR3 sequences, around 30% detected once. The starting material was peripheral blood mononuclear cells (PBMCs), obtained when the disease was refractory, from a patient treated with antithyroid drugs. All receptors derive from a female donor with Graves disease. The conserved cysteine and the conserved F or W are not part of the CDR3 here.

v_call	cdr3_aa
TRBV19	ASRGPDLTEAF
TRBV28	ASSLIPQLTGFDEAF
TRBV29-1	SVEEGTSYEQY
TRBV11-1	ASSSNWGYT
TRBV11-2	ASSSYSTRPGGVRGYT
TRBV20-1	SARDRASGRSEQY
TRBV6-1	ATQGGMLSYEQY
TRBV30	ATNRAPEAF
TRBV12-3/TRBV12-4	ASSFRVITGELF
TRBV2	ASSGTGFDEKLF
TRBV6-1	ASSGLAETQY
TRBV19	ASSIGHSQGSNEQY
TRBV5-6	ASNELGPNTGELF
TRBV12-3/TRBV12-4	ASSLQGGYEQY
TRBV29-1	SVGLWTSETYEQY
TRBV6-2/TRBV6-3	ASSESDGPTCGYT
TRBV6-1	ASSEKRASSGTNVLT